The subject of this entry is one T cell receptor beta chain. The assay was immunoSEQ multiplex PCR, and TCRdb's table has in-frame clones only and misses some. The table has 90,000 to 130,000 clones, 70% to 85% seen once; the top ten hold about 1.8%. This sample is part of a study of blood T cell repertoires in COVID-19. Losses at the gene ends were 6 bases for V and 5 bases for J; bases not matched to a gene: 9. CDR1 is MNHEY and CDR2 is SVGAGI in the germline V gene. CDR3 length equals 14 residues. The TCR was taken from a woman aged 40 to 55 with acute or convalescent COVID-19. The gene calls are TRBV6-5 and TRBJ2-5, with 7 nucleotides matching TRBD1. The sequenced material came from peripheral blood. The CDR3 is CASRKTGSYETQYF. CDR3 DNA: TGTGCCAGCAGAAAGACAGGGAGCTACGAGACCCAGTACTTC.